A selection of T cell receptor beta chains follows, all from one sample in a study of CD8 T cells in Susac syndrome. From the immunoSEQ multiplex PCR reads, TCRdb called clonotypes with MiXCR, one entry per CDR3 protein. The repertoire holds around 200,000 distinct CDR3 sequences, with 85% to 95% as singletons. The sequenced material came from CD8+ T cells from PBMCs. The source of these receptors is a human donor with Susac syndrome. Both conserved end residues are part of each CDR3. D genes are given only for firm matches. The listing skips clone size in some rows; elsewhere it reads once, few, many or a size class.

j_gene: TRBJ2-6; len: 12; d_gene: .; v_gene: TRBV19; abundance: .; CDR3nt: TGTGCCTCCAACTCTGGGGCCAACGTCCTGACTTTC; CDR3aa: CASNSGANVLTF
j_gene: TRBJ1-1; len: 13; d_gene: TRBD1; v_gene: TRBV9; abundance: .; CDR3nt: TGTGCCAGCAGCAACGGACAGGACACTGAAGCTTTCTTT; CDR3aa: CASSNGQDTEAFF
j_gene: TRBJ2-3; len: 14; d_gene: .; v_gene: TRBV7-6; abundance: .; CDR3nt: TGTGCCAGCAGCCCCGGCTCCACCTCAGATACGCAGTATTTT; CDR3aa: CASSPGSTSDTQYF
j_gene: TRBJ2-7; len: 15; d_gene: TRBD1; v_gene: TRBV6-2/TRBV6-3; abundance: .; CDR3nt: TGTGCCAGCAGCCACGACAGGGTTTCTTATCGGGAGCAGTACTTC; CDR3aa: CASSHDRVSYREQYF
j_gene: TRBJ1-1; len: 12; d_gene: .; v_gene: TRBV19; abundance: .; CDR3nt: TGTGCCAGTAGACAGGAACTAACTGAAGCTTTCTTT; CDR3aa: CASRQELTEAFF
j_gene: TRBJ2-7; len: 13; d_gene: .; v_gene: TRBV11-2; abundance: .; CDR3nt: TGTGCCAGCAGTGGGGGGGGCTGGGGCGAGCAGTACTTC; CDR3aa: CASSGGGWGEQYF
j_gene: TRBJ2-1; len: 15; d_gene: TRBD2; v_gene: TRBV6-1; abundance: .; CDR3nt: TGTGCCAGCACCCAAGGACTAGCAGTTTCCTATGAGCAGTTCTTC; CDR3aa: CASTQGLAVSYEQFF
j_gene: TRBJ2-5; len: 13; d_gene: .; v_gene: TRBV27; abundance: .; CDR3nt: TGTGCCAGCAGTTTGGGTCACCAAGAGACCCAGTACTTC; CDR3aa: CASSLGHQETQYF
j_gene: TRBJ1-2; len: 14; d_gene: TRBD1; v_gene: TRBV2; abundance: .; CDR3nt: TGTGCCAGCAGTGAAGGGGAAGGGGGCGCGAGCTACACCTTC; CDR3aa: CASSEGEGGASYTF
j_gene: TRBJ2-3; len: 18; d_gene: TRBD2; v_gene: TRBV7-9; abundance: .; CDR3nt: TGTGCCAGCAGCGGACCCAACACCGGGACTAGTGAAGCAGATACGCAGTATTTT; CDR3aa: CASSGPNTGTSEADTQYF
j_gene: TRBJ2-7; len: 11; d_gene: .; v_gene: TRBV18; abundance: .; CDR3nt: TGTGCCAGCTCACCCCAAACGGGGCAGTACTTC; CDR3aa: CASSPQTGQYF
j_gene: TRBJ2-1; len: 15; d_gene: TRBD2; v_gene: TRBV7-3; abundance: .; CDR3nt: TGTGCCAGCAGCTTAACTAGCGGGGGGGCCCATGAGCAGTTCTTC; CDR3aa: CASSLTSGGAHEQFF
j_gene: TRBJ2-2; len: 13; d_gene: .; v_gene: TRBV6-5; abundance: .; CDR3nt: TGTGCCAGCAGCCTTTTAGACACCGGGGAGCTGTTTTTT; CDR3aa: CASSLLDTGELFF
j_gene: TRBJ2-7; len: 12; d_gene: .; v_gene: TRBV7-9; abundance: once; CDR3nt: TGTGCCAGCAGCGCCCTAACGAACGAGCAGTACTTC; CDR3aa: CASSALTNEQYF
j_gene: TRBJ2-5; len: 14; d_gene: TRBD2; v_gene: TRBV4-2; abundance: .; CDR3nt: TGTGCCAGCAGCTGGGGAGGGGAGGGAGAGACCCAGTACTTC; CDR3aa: CASSWGGEGETQYF
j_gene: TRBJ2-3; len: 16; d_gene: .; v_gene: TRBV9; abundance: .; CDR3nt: TGTGCCAGCAGCTCCCGAGTAGGTGGGGGCACAGATACGCAGTATTTT; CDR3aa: CASSSRVGGGTDTQYF
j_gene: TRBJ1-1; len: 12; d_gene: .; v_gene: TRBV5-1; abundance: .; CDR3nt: TGCGCCAGCAGCTTGATCAGTACTGAAGCTTTCTTT; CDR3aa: CASSLISTEAFF
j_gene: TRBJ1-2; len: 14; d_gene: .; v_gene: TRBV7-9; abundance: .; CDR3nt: TGTGCCAGCAGCTTAGTCCTCGACAACTATGGCTACACCTTC; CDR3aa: CASSLVLDNYGYTF
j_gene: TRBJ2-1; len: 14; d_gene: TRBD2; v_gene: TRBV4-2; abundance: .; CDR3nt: TGTGCCAGCAGCGGACGGACTAGCCGGAGTGAGCAGTTCTTC; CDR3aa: CASSGRTSRSEQFF
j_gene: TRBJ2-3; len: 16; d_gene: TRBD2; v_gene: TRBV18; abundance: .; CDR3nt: TGTGCCAGCTCACTTTGGACTAGCGGGAAATCAGATACGCAGTATTTT; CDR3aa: CASSLWTSGKSDTQYF
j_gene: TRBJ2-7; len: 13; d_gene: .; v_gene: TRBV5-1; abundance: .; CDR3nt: TGCGCCAGCACCCGGGACACCAACTACGAGCAGTACTTC; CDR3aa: CASTRDTNYEQYF
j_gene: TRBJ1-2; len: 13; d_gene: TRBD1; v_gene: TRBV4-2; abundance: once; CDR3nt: TGTGCCAGCAGCCAAGGACAGGGGCATGGCTACACCTTC; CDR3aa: CASSQGQGHGYTF
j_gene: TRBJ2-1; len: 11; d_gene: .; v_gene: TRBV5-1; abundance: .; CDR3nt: TGCGCCAGTCAAGATAACAATGAGCAGTTCTTC; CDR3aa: CASQDNNEQFF
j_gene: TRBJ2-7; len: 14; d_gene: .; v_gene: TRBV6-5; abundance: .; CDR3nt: TGTGCCAGCAGCGACTCCGGGGCTATATACGAGCAGTACTTC; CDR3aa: CASSDSGAIYEQYF
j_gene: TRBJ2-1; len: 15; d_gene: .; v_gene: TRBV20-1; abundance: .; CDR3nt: TGCAGTGCTAGAGGCGCGACCGGACTTAACAATGAGCAGTTCTTC; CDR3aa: CSARGATGLNNEQFF
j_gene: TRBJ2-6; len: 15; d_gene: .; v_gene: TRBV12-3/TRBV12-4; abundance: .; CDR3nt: TGTGCCAGCAGTCCTGCACTCTCTGGGGCCAACGTCCTGACTTTC; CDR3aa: CASSPALSGANVLTF
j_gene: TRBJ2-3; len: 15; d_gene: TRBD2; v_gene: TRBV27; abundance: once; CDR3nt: TGTGCCAGCAGTTTGGGCGGGAGTGACTCAGATACGCAGTATTTT; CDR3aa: CASSLGGSDSDTQYF
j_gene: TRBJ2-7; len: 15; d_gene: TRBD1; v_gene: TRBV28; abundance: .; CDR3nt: TGTGCCAGCAGTTCGCCGGGACAGGGGACCTACGAGCAGTACTTC; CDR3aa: CASSSPGQGTYEQYF
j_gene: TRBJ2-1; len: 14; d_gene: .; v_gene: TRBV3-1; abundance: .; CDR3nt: TGTGCCAGCAGCGACAGGCTCCGGCACAATGAGCAGTTCTTC; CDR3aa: CASSDRLRHNEQFF
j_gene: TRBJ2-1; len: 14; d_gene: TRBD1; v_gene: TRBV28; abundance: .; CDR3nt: TGTGCCAGCAGTCAACAGGGGGCTGGGAATGAGCAGTTCTTC; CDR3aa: CASSQQGAGNEQFF
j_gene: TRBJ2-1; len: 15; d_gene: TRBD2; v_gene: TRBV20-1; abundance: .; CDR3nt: TGCAGTGCTAGAGACCCTAGCGGGGATTACAATGAGCAGTTCTTC; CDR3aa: CSARDPSGDYNEQFF